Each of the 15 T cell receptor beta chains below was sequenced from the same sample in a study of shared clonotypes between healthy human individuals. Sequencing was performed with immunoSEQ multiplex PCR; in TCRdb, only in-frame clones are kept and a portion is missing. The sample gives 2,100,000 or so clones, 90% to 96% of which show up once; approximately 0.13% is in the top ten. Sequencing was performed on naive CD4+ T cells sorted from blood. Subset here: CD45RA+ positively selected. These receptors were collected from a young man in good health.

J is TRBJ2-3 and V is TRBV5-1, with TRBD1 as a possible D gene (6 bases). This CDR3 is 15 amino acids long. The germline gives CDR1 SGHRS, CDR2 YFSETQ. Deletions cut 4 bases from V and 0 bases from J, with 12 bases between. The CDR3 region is CASSVGQTSTDTQYF. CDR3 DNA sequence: TGCGCCAGCAGCGTGGGACAAACGAGCACAGATACGCAGTATTTT.

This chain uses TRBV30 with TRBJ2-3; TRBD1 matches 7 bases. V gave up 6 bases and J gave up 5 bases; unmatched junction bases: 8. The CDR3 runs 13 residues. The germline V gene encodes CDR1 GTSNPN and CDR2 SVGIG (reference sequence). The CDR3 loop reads CACRGSVRDTQYF. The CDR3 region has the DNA TGTGCCTGCAGGGGGTCAGTAAGAGATACGCAGTATTTT.

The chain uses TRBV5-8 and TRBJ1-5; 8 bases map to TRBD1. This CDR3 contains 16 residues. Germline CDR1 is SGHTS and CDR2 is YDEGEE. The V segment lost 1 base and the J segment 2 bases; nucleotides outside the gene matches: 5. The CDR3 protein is CASSLTGTGGNQPQHF. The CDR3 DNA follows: TGTGCCAGCAGCTTGACCGGGACAGGAGGCAATCAGCCCCAGCATTTT. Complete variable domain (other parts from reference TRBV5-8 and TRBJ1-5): EAGVTQSPTHLIKTRGQQATLRCSPISGHTSVYWYQQALGLGLQFLLWYDEGEERNRGNFPPRFSGRQFPNYSSELNVNALELEDSALYLCASSLTGTGGNQPQHFGDGTRLSIL.

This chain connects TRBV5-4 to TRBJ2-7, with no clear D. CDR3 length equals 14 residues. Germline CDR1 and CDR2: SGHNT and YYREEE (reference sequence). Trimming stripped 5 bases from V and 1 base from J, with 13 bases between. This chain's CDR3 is CASSRDLMSYEQYF. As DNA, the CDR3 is TGTGCCAGCAGTAGGGATCTGATGTCCTACGAGCAGTACTTC.

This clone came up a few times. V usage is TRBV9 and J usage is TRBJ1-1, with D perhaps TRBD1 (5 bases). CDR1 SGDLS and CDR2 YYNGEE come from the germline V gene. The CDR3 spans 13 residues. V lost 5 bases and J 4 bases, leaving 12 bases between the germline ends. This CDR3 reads CASSDGQGTEAFF. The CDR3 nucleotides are TGTGCCAGCAGTGATGGGCAGGGCACTGAAGCTTTCTTT.

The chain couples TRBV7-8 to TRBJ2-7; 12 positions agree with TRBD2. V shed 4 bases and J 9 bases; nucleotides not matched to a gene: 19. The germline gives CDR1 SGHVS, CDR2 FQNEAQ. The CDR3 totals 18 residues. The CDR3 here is CASSSQLAGGSIKSTQYF. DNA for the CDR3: TGTGCCAGCAGCTCTCAACTAGCGGGGGGCTCTATCAAATCAACGCAGTACTTC.

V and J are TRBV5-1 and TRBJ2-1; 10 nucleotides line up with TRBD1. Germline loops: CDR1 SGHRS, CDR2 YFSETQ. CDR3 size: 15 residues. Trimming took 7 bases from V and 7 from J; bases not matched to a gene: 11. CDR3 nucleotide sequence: TGCGCCAGCGAACTCCCGGGACAGGGGTTTAATGAGCAGTTCTTC. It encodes CASELPGQGFNEQFF.

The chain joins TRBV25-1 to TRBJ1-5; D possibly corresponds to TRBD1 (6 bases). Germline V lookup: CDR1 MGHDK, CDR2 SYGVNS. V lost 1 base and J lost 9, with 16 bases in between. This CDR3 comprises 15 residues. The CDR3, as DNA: TGTGCCAGCAGTGAATTAGGGGGGCAGGGGCCGCCCCAGCATTTT. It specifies CASSELGGQGPPQHF.

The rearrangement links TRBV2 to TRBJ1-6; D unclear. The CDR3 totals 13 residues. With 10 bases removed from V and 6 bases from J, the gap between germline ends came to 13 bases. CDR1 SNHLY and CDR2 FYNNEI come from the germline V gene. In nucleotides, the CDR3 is TGTGCCACGAGGGCGGGGTTTAATTCACCCCTCCACTTT. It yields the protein CATRAGFNSPLHF.

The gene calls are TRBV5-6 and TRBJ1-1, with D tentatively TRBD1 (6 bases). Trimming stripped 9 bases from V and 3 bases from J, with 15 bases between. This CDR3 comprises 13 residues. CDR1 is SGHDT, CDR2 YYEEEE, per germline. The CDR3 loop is CATYLSGDTEAFF. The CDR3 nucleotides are TGTGCCACCTACCTTTCAGGGGACACTGAAGCTTTCTTT.

Written as DNA, the CDR3 is TGTGCCAGCAGCTTAAGCCATGATACGCAGTATTTT. This translates into CASSLSHDTQYF. The rearrangement links TRBV7-3 to TRBJ2-3; the D is unclear. The CDR3 is made up of 12 amino acids. The V end lost 1 base, the J end lost 6 bases, and 5 bases lay between the germline ends. Germline V gene data show CDR1 as SGHTA and CDR2 as FQGTGA. Using reference TRBV7-3 and TRBJ2-3 for the parts outside the CDR3, the full variable domain is GAGVSQTPSNKVTEKGKYVELRCDPISGHTALYWYRQSLGQGPEFLIYFQGTGAADDSGLPNDRFFAVRPEGSVSTLKIQRTERGDSAVYLCASSLSHDTQYFGPGTRLTVL.

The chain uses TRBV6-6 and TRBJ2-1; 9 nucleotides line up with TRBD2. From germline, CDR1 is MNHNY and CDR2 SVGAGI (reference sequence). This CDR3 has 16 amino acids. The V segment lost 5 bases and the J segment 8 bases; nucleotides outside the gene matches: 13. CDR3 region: CASSAKGLAPRDEQFF. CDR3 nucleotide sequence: TGTGCCAGCAGTGCGAAGGGACTAGCCCCGCGCGATGAGCAGTTCTTC.

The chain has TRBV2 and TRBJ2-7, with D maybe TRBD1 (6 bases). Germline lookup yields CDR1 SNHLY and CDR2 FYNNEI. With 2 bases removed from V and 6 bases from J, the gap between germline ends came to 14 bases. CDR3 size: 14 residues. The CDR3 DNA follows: TGTGCCAGCAGTGAATATCGGGCAGGGGTCGAGCAGTACTTC. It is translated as CASSEYRAGVEQYF.

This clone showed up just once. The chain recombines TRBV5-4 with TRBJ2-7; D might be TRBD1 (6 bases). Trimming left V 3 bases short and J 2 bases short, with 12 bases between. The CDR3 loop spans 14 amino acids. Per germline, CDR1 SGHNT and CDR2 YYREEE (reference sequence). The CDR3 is CASSSGTQPYEQYF. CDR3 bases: TGTGCCAGCAGCTCCGGGACACAGCCCTACGAGCAGTACTTC.

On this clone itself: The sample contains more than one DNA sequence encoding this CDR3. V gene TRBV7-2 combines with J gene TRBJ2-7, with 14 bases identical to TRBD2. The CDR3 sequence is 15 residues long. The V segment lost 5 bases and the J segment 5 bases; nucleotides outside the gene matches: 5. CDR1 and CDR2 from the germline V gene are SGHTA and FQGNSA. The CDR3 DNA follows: TGTGCCAGCAGCCTGGGACTAGCGGGAGTCGACGAGCAGTACTTC. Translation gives CASSLGLAGVDEQYF.